The clone carrying this T cell receptor (beta chain) was detected once. What it binds is unknown. PCR used 60 Vbeta primers and 13 Jbeta primers. Produced via immunoSEQ multiplex PCR; TCRdb's table is partial and in-frame only. The sample lists about 140,000 clones, about 80% seen once, with around 4.1% in the top ten. The data were obtained in a study of cytomegalovirus exposure and HLA in healthy donors. Study-level background: Inside one of the first data releases sat around 80 million unique TCRs taken from HLA-typed donors. Regarding the study as a whole: Several V segments, TRBV6-2 and TRBV6-3 among them, could not be told apart and were dropped. A link between a missense DCLRE1C variant and TCR beta V- and J-gene trimming emerged from a later analysis. Sequencing likely generated an artifact that appeared as a cluster of highly shared sequence variants.

The length of the CDR3 is 13 residues. Germline CDR1 is LNHDA and CDR2 is SQIVND (reference sequence). V was pared by 3 bases and J by 9 bases, with 2 bases of the junction left unmatched. This chain uses TRBV19 with TRBJ2-1; 10 bases align to TRBD2. The source of this sequence is a man between 35 and 55 years old in good health and CMV-seropositive. Sequencing was performed on PBMCs. CDR3 protein: CASSITSGVEQFF. The CDR3 bases are TGTGCCAGTAGTATTACTAGCGGGGTTGAGCAGTTCTTC.